The clone carrying this T cell receptor beta chain was counted a single time. MiXCR was run by TCRdb on the RT-PCR reads, yielding one entry per CDR3 protein. This repertoire shows roughly 500,000 distinct CDR3 sequences, under 30% found once; its top ten account for 2.8%. The data were obtained in a study of response to subunit inactivated influenza vaccine. The CDR3 has 15 residues. Germline CDR1 is DFQATT and CDR2 is SNEGSKA (reference sequence). V lost 5 bases, J lost 0 bases, and 5 bases stayed unmatched. This sample was also put to use in a study of T cells expressing NK-cell markers. Per that paper: Researchers built TCR beta cDNA using 5'RACE template switching with UMIs. TCR beta repertoires came from sorted CD3+CD56+NKG2C+, CD3+CD56+NKG2C- and CD3+CD56-NKG2C+ T cells. HCMV seropositivity marked seven of the eight sequenced donors; one was seronegative. T cells sorted in several experiments were restricted to alpha-beta TCR T cells by an anti-gamma-delta TCR antibody. HCMV specificity of the expanded NKG2C+ T cell clones was not established.

The chain joins TRBV20-1 to TRBJ2-1, with 9 positions matching TRBD2. Sequenced material: CD4+ T cells sorted from PBMCs, taken approximately 13 days after vaccination. This TCR derives from a man between 45 and 60 years old who received an inactivated influenza vaccine. The CDR3 region is CSAYSGGSSYNEQFF. CDR3 DNA sequence: TGCAGTGCTTATAGCGGGGGAAGCTCCTACAATGAGCAGTTCTTC.